Listed below are T cell receptor beta chains from one sample, sequenced in a study of T-cell reconstitution after alpha-beta-depleted transplantation in children. TCRdb used MiXCR to reprocess the PCR reads, holding one entry per CDR3 protein. The repertoire holds approximately 1,000,000 distinct CDR3 sequences, with about 29% as singletons. The specimen comprised PBMCs, mostly from graft donor cells, sampled 360 days after TCRalphabeta/CD19-depleted stem cell transplant. The receptor set was obtained from a boy under two years old who had a stem cell transplant for SCID, so the T cells may come from the graft donor. The CDR3 runs from the conserved cysteine through the conserved F or W. The D gene is left open where the match is weak. Size is omitted from some rows. Given values are once, few, many or a class for expanded clones.

V gene	D gene	J gene	clone size	CDR3 DNA	CDR3 protein
TRBV12-3/TRBV12-4	TRBD1	TRBJ1-5	few	TGTGCCAGCAGCCCAGGGACAGTCAGATATAGCAATCAGCCCCAGCATTTT	CASSPGTVRYSNQPQHF
TRBV6-2/TRBV6-3	NA	TRBJ2-7	NA	TGTGCCAGCGGCGACCGCCTTATTAGGTTC	CASGDRLIRF
TRBV6-5	NA	TRBJ2-2	NA	TGTGCCAGCAGTGTTGGCGGGGAGCTGTTTTTT	CASSVGGELFF
TRBV7-2	NA	TRBJ2-7	few	TGTGCCAGCAGCCTAACTCCCCACAGGGGAGGGGAGCAGTACTTC	CASSLTPHRGGEQYF
TRBV19	NA	TRBJ1-2	few	TGTGCCAGTAGTATAACAGGGAACTCTAACTATGGCTACACCTTC	CASSITGNSNYGYTF
TRBV5-1	NA	TRBJ2-1	NA	TGCGCCAGCGGCTTGGGCGGTCGGATGGGGTACAATGAGCAGTTCTTC	CASGLGGRMGYNEQFF
TRBV5-1	NA	TRBJ2-6	NA	TGCGCCAGCAGCTTGGTGCAGGGAACCTCTGGGGCCAACGTCCTGACTTTC	CASSLVQGTSGANVLTF
TRBV5-4	NA	TRBJ2-5	NA	TGTGCCACCGCGACGGGTCAAGAGACCCAGTACTTC	CATATGQETQYF
TRBV2	TRBD2	TRBJ2-5	few	TGTGCCAGCAAAAAGGGACTAGCGGGACAAGAGACCCAGTACTTC	CASKKGLAGQETQYF
TRBV12-3/TRBV12-4	TRBD2	TRBJ2-4	few	TGTGCCAGCAGTCTCAAAGCGGGGGGGCTGTCCAAAAACATTCAGTACTTC	CASSLKAGGLSKNIQYF
TRBV7-9	NA	TRBJ2-2	few	TGTGCCAGCAGCTTAACGGGGTTCGCGGACACCGGGGAGCTGTTTTTT	CASSLTGFADTGELFF
TRBV2	NA	TRBJ2-5	few	TGTGCCAGAGGCCCAGGAGGGGGTGGAGAGACCCAGTACTTC	CARGPGGGGETQYF
TRBV30	NA	TRBJ2-7	few	TGTGCCTGGAGTGTACATTATGGGCTGGTGACCTACGAGCAGTACTTC	CAWSVHYGLVTYEQYF
TRBV20-1	NA	TRBJ2-1	NA	TGCAGTGCTAGAGACTCACAGGGCCGATATGAGCAGTTCTTC	CSARDSQGRYEQFF
TRBV12-3/TRBV12-4	TRBD1	TRBJ2-5	few	TGTGCCAGCAGTTTACCGAAAGGACAGGGTCAAGAGACCCAGTACTTC	CASSLPKGQGQETQYF
TRBV5-1	NA	TRBJ1-1	NA	TGCGCCAGCGTATCAGACTACCGGAACACTGAAGCTTTCTTT	CASVSDYRNTEAFF
TRBV28	NA	TRBJ1-1	NA	TGTGCCAGCAGTCTTACCCCCCTAGGACCCCGAGGGGGCACTGAAGCTTTCTTT	CASSLTPLGPRGGTEAFF
TRBV20-1	TRBD1	TRBJ2-5	few	TGCAGTGCACTGACAGGGAAAGAAAAGACCCAGTACTTC	CSALTGKEKTQYF
TRBV20-1	NA	TRBJ2-4	few	TGCAGTGCTAGAGACCATTTGATGGGGGCCAAAAACATTCAGTACTTC	CSARDHLMGAKNIQYF
TRBV5-1	NA	TRBJ1-6	NA	TGCGCCAGCAGCTTGGTGGGGCTGAGCTCCTATAATTCACCCCTCCACTTT	CASSLVGLSSYNSPLHF
TRBV7-9	NA	TRBJ2-1	NA	TGTGCCAGCAGCTCGGACCGGGTGTGGAATGAGCAGTTCTTC	CASSSDRVWNEQFF
TRBV5-1	NA	TRBJ2-1	NA	TGCGCCAGCCGCAGACTAGAGCGGGATGAGCAGTTCTTC	CASRRLERDEQFF
TRBV19	NA	TRBJ2-1	NA	TGTGCCAGTAGTGTCCAGGGTGCTTTGGATGAGCAGTTCTTC	CASSVQGALDEQFF
TRBV4-1	NA	TRBJ1-2	NA	TGCGCCAGCAGCGGTGCGGGCCGCTACGGCTACACCTTC	CASSGAGRYGYTF
TRBV6-2/TRBV6-3	NA	TRBJ2-3	NA	TGTGCCAGCAGTTACGGGGACTTCACAGATACGCAGTATTTT	CASSYGDFTDTQYF
TRBV4-2	TRBD1	TRBJ2-2	NA	TGTGCCAGCAGCCCCCCCCTTTGGGACAGGGAGACTGGGGAGCTGTTTTTT	CASSPPLWDRETGELFF
TRBV20-1	TRBD2	TRBJ2-7	NA	TGCAGTGCTCCTCGGCTAGCGGGGTTCTACGAGCAGTACTTC	CSAPRLAGFYEQYF
TRBV28	TRBD1	TRBJ1-6	NA	TGTGCCAGCAGTTTATTCAGGTGGACAGGGGATTCACCCCTCCACTTT	CASSLFRWTGDSPLHF
TRBV27	TRBD2	TRBJ2-3	NA	TGTGCCAGCAGCCAACTAGCGGGGGGGCCTAGAGATACGCAGTATTTT	CASSQLAGGPRDTQYF
TRBV5-1	TRBD2	TRBJ2-7	many	TGCGCCAGCAGCTTGACTAGCGGGGGGGGTGAAGAGCAGTACTTC	CASSLTSGGGEEQYF
TRBV7-6	TRBD1	TRBJ2-2	NA	TGTGCCAGCAGCTCAACAGGGGGCGCGGCCGGGGAGCTGTTTTTT	CASSSTGGAAGELFF
TRBV18	NA	TRBJ1-2	few	TGTGCCAGCTCACTGGATCGGCTTAACTATGGCTACACCTTC	CASSLDRLNYGYTF